The source of this T cell receptor beta chain is a study of T cells in Graves' hyperthyroidism and ophthalmopathy. About the research overall: Peripheral blood collection took place at initial diagnosis, before any treatment. Study-wide findings and caveats: Progression to ophthalmopathy was predicted a median of 6.5 months early.

V was clipped by 6 bases and J by 5 bases; unmatched bases: 1. CDR1 is SGHTA and CDR2 is FQGNSA in the germline V gene. This CDR3 has 15 residues. Many counts were recorded for this clonotype. Antigen: not known. Regions amplified from RNA transcripts were the TCR beta CDR3 regions. An initial round of RT-PCR targeting the TCR CDR3 relied on the HTBI primer set. TCRdb used MiXCR to reprocess the multiplex PCR reads, holding one entry per CDR3 protein. The sample includes about 420,000 distinct CDR3 sequences, roughly 15% of them seen just once. Sequencing input: blood. This TCR was sampled from a woman between 18 and 29 years old with Graves' hyperthyroidism. The chain carries TRBV7-2 and TRBJ2-2; TRBD2 matches 15 bases. The CDR3 DNA follows: TGTGCCAGCAGGGGACTAGCGGGAGGTACCGGGGAGCTGTTTTTT. It translates to CASRGLAGGTGELFF.